The clone carrying this TCR beta chain has more than one count but fewer than ten. Per the authors' pipeline: Estimated nucleated cell counts came from reference gene primer amplification. The assay was immunoSEQ multiplex PCR, and TCRdb's table has in-frame clones only and misses some. That table is the source of V, J and clone size, and D and trimming were worked out from the DNA. Counted here are more than 95,000 clones, around 82% occurring once; the ten biggest clones make up around 13%. The entry originates in a study of blood T cell repertoires in COVID-19. Study in general: From T cells, B-cell-depleted T cells, or PBMCs came the material, which was cDNA or gDNA.

CDR1 and CDR2 from the germline V gene are KGHSY and FQNENV. The V gene lost 4 bases and the J gene lost 5 bases, with 18 bases spanning the gap. The CDR3 has 15 residues. The sequencing sample was made of peripheral blood. The chain has TRBV16 and TRBJ2-7; the D is unclear. The sequence was obtained from a human donor in a cohort sampled during active or convalescent COVID-19. CDR3 sequence reads: CASSLTMTPSDEQYF. In nucleotides, the CDR3 is TGTGCCAGCAGCCTAACAATGACCCCTAGTGACGAGCAGTACTTC.